This T cell receptor (beta chain) was found in a study of PD-L1 blockade in urothelial cancer. At the level of the study: Analyses were performed on blood at 3 weeks after treatment start (the second dose) and at 6 weeks. Blood samples had a median of 141,255 T cells. Findings and limits, study-wide: At the 3-week point, tumor-associated blood clones expanded more in durable-benefit patients.

This CDR3 has 16 amino acids. CDR1 and CDR2 (germline): LNHDA, SQIVND (reference sequence). With V trimmed by 6 bases and J by 5 bases, 10 bases remained unmatched. Concerning this clone: Antigen specificity is unknown.

Sequencing used immunoSEQ multiplex PCR; TCRdb keeps in-frame clones, though not all of them. The table has 50,000 to 65,000 clones, over 75% seen once. The chain couples TRBV19 to TRBJ2-3, with TRBD2 identical over 11 bases. This sample comprised PBMCs, obtained around atezolizumab (anti-PD-L1) treatment. The sequence was obtained from a middle-aged man with urothelial cancer. CDR3 loop: CASRRSLAGDVDTQYF. The CDR3 region has the DNA TGTGCCAGTAGGAGGTCACTAGCGGGAGACGTAGATACGCAGTATTTT.